This T cell receptor (beta chain) is from a study of human T cells and chemical hapten exposure. As for the study in general: In the sensitization step, 2% DPC was placed on approximately 2 cm by approximately 2 cm of upper inner arm skin.

Details on this clonotype: Its cognate antigen is unknown.

Each cDNA molecule in the library carried unique molecular identifiers. TCRdb recomputed calls from the RACE reads with MiXCR, one row per CDR3 protein. The table records about 270,000 distinct CDR3 sequences, around 7.7% of them present only once. CDR1 is MNHEY and CDR2 is SVGAGI in the germline V gene. The length of the CDR3 is 14 residues. Trimming shortened V by 8 bases and J by 0 bases, and 11 bases separated the two germline ends. This sample's time point: pre-sensitization, week 0. Treatment meaning: therapeutic diphenylcyclopropenone sensitization with weekly scalp DPC. Study-wide findings and caveats: Healthy individuals' immune responses may differ from those of donors, who had alopecia.

The receptor was derived from a man aged 18 to 30 with alopecia areata. Some clones in this sample may be carry-over from other donors' samples. The sequences come from whole blood, collected in connection with sensitization to the hapten diphenylcyclopropenone (DPC). The chain combines TRBV6-5 with TRBJ2-1; D call uncertain. The CDR3 DNA follows: TGTGCCAGCGGGCGGTCAAGCTCCTACAATGAGCAGTTCTTC. Its translation is CASGRSSSYNEQFF.